A single sample is the source of the 25 T cell receptor beta chains below, sequenced in a study of cytomegalovirus exposure and HLA in healthy donors. The PCR contained 60 Vbeta and 13 Jbeta primers. The assay was immunoSEQ multiplex PCR, and TCRdb's table has in-frame clones only and misses some. The table records about 150,000 clones, 70% to 80% of them present only once. Sequences were obtained from PBMCs. The receptors were gathered from a young man in good health and CMV-seropositive.

This clone has only a few counts. The rearrangement links TRBV2 to TRBJ2-5; no definite D call. The CDR3 loop spans 12 amino acids. The V gene lost 9 bases and the J gene lost 2 bases, with 10 bases spanning the gap. Germline loops: CDR1 SNHLY, CDR2 FYNNEI. The CDR3 DNA follows: TGTGCCAGTTGGAGTCTACAAGAGACCCAGTACTTC. The encoded protein is CASWSLQETQYF.

The chain is built from TRBV7-6 and TRBJ2-2, with 7 bases aligning to TRBD1. CDR3 length equals 16 residues. Germline trimming cut 0 bases from V and 6 bases from J; bases unmatched to any gene: 7. Looked up from germline, CDR1 is SGHVS and CDR2 is FNYEAQ. In DNA form, the CDR3 reads TGTGCCAGCAGCTTAGCGGCAGGCCAGGGGGCCGGGGAGCTGTTTTTT. As protein: CASSLAAGQGAGELFF.

This clone was observed a single time. This CDR3 is also generated by other DNA sequences in the sample. The chain uses TRBV30 and TRBJ2-7; D gene uncertain. The V gene's germline CDR1 is GTSNPN and CDR2 SVGIG (reference sequence). Trimming cost V 0 bases and J 1 base, with 10 bases left between them. CDR3 length equals 14 residues. The CDR3 here is CAWSVSAASYEQYF. Here the CDR3 DNA reads TGTGCCTGGAGTGTTTCTGCCGCGTCCTACGAGCAGTACTTC.

This clone was picked up a small number of times. The rearrangement joins TRBV5-1 to TRBJ1-1; D may be TRBD1 (5 bases). CDR1 SGHRS and CDR2 YFSETQ come from the germline V gene. This CDR3 region has 13 residues. V was shortened by 3 bases and J by 5 bases, with 11 bases between the two germline ends. The chain's CDR3 is CASSYAGQTEAFF. Written as DNA, the CDR3 is TGCGCCAGCAGCTACGCAGGGCAGACTGAAGCTTTCTTT.

The genes are TRBV6-1 and TRBJ1-1; 8 bases are a match to TRBD1. CDR3 length: 13 residues. The germline V gene encodes CDR1 MNHNS and CDR2 SASEGT. The V segment lost 8 bases and the J segment 1 base; nucleotides outside the gene matches: 3. DNA for the CDR3: TGTGCCAGCCACAGGGGGAGGAACACTGAAGCTTTCTTT. Protein: CASHRGRNTEAFF.

The chain carries TRBV18 and TRBJ1-1, with 12 nucleotides matching TRBD1. The CDR3 has 14 residues. CDR1 is KGHSH, CDR2 LQKENI, per germline. The J segment lost 6 bases and the V segment lost 6 bases, leaving 5 bases of the junction unmatched. This CDR3 is CASSPGTGGPEAFF. CDR3 DNA: TGTGCCAGCTCCCCCGGGACAGGGGGCCCTGAAGCTTTCTTT.

The rearrangement links TRBV11-2 to TRBJ2-7; 8 nucleotides align to TRBD1. Unmatched junction bases numbered 8, after V lost 5 bases and J lost 5 bases. Germline values: CDR1 SGHAT, CDR2 FQNNGV. This CDR3 spans 14 amino acids. As DNA, the CDR3 is TGTGCCAGCAGCCGGGACAGGTTGAAGAACGAGCAGTACTTC. It is translated as CASSRDRLKNEQYF. The whole variable domain, remainder taken from reference TRBV11-2 and TRBJ2-7, is EAGVAQSPRYKIIEKRQSVAFWCNPISGHATLYWYQQILGQGPKLLIQFQNNGVVDDSQLPKDRFSAERLKGVDSTLKIQPAKLEDSAVYLCASSRDRLKNEQYFGPGTRLTVT.

This chain joins TRBV2 and TRBJ2-3; D gene uncertain. The CDR3 is 15 residues long. The germline V gene has CDR1 SNHLY and CDR2 FYNNEI. Trimming took 5 bases from V and 0 from J, leaving 12 bases between them. The CDR3: CASSYLWSSTDTQYF. In nucleotides, the CDR3 is TGTGCCAGCAGTTACCTGTGGAGTAGCACAGATACGCAGTATTTT.

The chain couples TRBV2 to TRBJ1-5; 7 bases line up with TRBD1. The CDR3 has 14 residues. J lost 6 bases, V lost 6 bases, and 8 bases had no gene match. Germline V lookup: CDR1 SNHLY, CDR2 FYNNEI. The CDR3 nucleotides read TGTGCCAGCAGACTACAGGGGACGGCTCAGCCCCAGCATTTT. Protein product: CASRLQGTAQPQHF.

V and J are TRBV6-4 and TRBJ2-3; 7 positions agree with TRBD1. J was trimmed by 5 bases and V by 2 bases; bases with no gene match: 1. Germline CDR1 is MRHNA and CDR2 is SNTAGT. The CDR3 runs to 13 residues. The CDR3 nucleotides read TGTGCCAGCAGTGACGGGACAGTAGATACGCAGTATTTT. As protein: CASSDGTVDTQYF.

The chain combines TRBV19 with TRBJ2-7; 7 bases match TRBD2. Germline loops: CDR1 LNHDA, CDR2 SQIVND (reference sequence). V shed 4 bases and J 3 bases; nucleotides not matched to a gene: 12. This CDR3 comprises 16 residues. The CDR3 sequence is CASSTGGVAGFYEQYF. In DNA, the CDR3 is TGTGCCAGTAGTACCGGTGGGGTAGCGGGCTTCTACGAGCAGTACTTC.

The chain joins TRBV11-3 to TRBJ2-3; 8 positions match TRBD1. Trimming cost V 1 base and J 3 bases; bases outside gene matches: 3. Germline assignment: CDR1 SGHNT and CDR2 YENEEA. The length of the CDR3 is 15 residues. The CDR3 here is CASSLGTGGTDTQYF. The CDR3 DNA sequence: TGTGCCAGCAGCTTAGGAACAGGGGGGACAGATACGCAGTATTTT.

This clone was seen only once. This rearrangement joins TRBV27 to TRBJ1-2, with D unclear. In germline, CDR1 is MNHEY, CDR2 SMNVEV (reference sequence). The CDR3 runs to 13 residues. V shed 6 bases and J shed 7 bases, with 15 bases lying between them. CDR3 DNA sequence: TGTGCCAGCAGCGATCGAGGTGAGGGTGGCTACACCTTC. Translation: CASSDRGEGGYTF.

V and J are TRBV5-8 and TRBJ2-7; perhaps TRBD1 as D (6 bases). The CDR3 has 13 residues. The ends were cut back, 1 base at V and 5 bases at J, with 10 bases in the middle. Germline CDR1 and CDR2: SGHTS and YDEGEE. The CDR3 nucleotides are TGTGCCAGCAGCTTGAGGGGGAGCGACGAGCAGTACTTC. It specifies CASSLRGSDEQYF. The variable domain in full, with the rest retrieved from reference TRBV5-8 and TRBJ2-7, is EAGVTQSPTHLIKTRGQQATLRCSPISGHTSVYWYQQALGLGLQFLLWYDEGEERNRGNFPPRFSGRQFPNYSSELNVNALELEDSALYLCASSLRGSDEQYFGPGTRLTVT.

The chain combines TRBV5-7 with TRBJ2-7; 10 bases are a match to TRBD1. TRBV5-7 is placed among ORFs of uncertain function. The CDR3 has 16 amino acids. J gave up 3 bases and V 1 base, and 7 bases lay outside the gene matches. The CDR3 nucleotides read TGTGCCAGCAGCTTGCACCGACAGGGGGCGGACTACGAGCAGTACTTC. This gives the protein CASSLHRQGADYEQYF.

This chain uses TRBV11-2 with TRBJ1-2; 11 nucleotides align to TRBD1. The V and J ends lost 5 bases and 4 bases, in that order; junction bases with no gene match: 3. The CDR3 has 14 residues. Germline V lookup: CDR1 SGHAT, CDR2 FQNNGV. CDR3 protein: CASSGTGGAYGYTF. The CDR3 DNA is TGTGCCAGCAGCGGGACAGGGGGTGCCTATGGCTACACCTTC.

The V gene is TRBV4-1, the J gene TRBJ1-5; weak D call: TRBD1 (5 bases). The CDR3 has 15 amino acids. Trimming left V 3 bases short and J 0 bases short, with 9 bases between. Germline-derived CDR1 and CDR2 are MGHRA and YSYEKL. The DNA for the CDR3 is TGCGCCAGCAGCCACGACAGTTATAGCAATCAGCCCCAGCATTTT. Translation: CASSHDSYSNQPQHF.

This rearrangement joins TRBV6-5 to TRBJ2-5, with TRBD1 as a possible D gene (6 bases). CDR1 MNHEY and CDR2 SVGAGI come from the germline V gene. V was cut by 2 bases and J by 5 bases, with 15 bases left in between. This CDR3 is built from 15 residues. CDR3 residues: CASSYTGTSWETQYF. The CDR3 region has the DNA TGTGCCAGCAGTTACACAGGGACCAGCTGGGAGACCCAGTACTTC.

This clone was seen a handful of times. The chain employs TRBV12-5 and TRBJ1-1; D is possibly TRBD1 (6 bases). The CDR3 is 15 amino acids. The ends were cut back, 2 bases at V and 1 base at J, with 11 bases in the middle. Germline CDR1 is LGHNT and CDR2 is FRNRAP. The CDR3 sequence: CASGLWGGPNTEAFF. The CDR3 DNA reads as TGTGCTAGTGGTTTGTGGGGGGGGCCGAACACTGAAGCTTTCTTT.

The chain uses TRBV29-1 and TRBJ2-7; TRBD1 aligns across 9 bases. This CDR3 has 11 amino acids. With V trimmed by 7 bases and J by 5 bases, 3 bases remained unmatched. The germline V gene has CDR1 SQVTM and CDR2 ANQGSEA. The DNA of the CDR3 is TGCAGCGGAAGACAGGGGGACGAGCAGTACTTC. It encodes CSGRQGDEQYF.

This clone was picked up a small number of times. The chain has TRBV27 and TRBJ2-7; 7 bases fit TRBD1. The V and J ends lost 6 bases and 2 bases, in that order; junction bases with no gene match: 10. Germline CDR1 and CDR2: MNHEY and SMNVEV (reference sequence). This CDR3 is built from 15 residues. In DNA, the CDR3 is TGTGCCAGCAGAACAAAACCGGGACAGACCTACGAGCAGTACTTC. Translating gives CASRTKPGQTYEQYF.

The V call is TRBV7-9, the J call TRBJ1-1, with a weak D call TRBD1 (5 bases). The germline V gene encodes CDR1 SEHNR and CDR2 FQNEAQ (reference sequence). This CDR3 has 15 residues. The V gene lost 1 base and the J gene lost 0 bases, with 9 bases spanning the gap. CDR3 in amino acids: CASSLGYRMNTEAFF. The CDR3 bases are TGTGCCAGCAGCTTAGGATACAGGATGAACACTGAAGCTTTCTTT.

The chain recombines TRBV4-1 with TRBJ2-1, with TRBD1 identical over 12 bases. With 6 bases clipped from V and 2 bases from J, the junction kept 8 bases outside the gene matches. The V gene's germline CDR1 is MGHRA and CDR2 YSYEKL. The CDR3 consists of 17 residues. CDR3: CASSRPGQGAAYNEQFF. The CDR3 coding sequence is TGCGCCAGCAGTCGACCGGGACAGGGGGCCGCCTACAATGAGCAGTTCTTC.

V usage is TRBV11-3 and J usage is TRBJ1-2; TRBD1 might be the D (5 bases). The V end was cut by 6 bases, the J end by 7 bases, with 15 bases between. The length of the CDR3 is 13 residues. Germline assignment: CDR1 SGHNT and CDR2 YENEEA. This CDR3 reads CASSRSGGIGYTF. CDR3 nucleotides: TGTGCCAGCAGTCGAAGCGGGGGTATTGGCTACACCTTC.

The chain is built from TRBV4-3 and TRBJ1-2, with D possibly TRBD1 on 6 matching bases. Between the trimmed V and J ends, which lost 0 bases and 5 bases, there was a span of 19 bases. The length of the CDR3 is 17 residues. Germline CDR1 reads LGHNA; CDR2 reads YSLEER. The CDR3 reads CASSQDEGGQGRYGYTF. The CDR3 nucleotides read TGCGCCAGCAGCCAAGACGAGGGGGGGCAAGGAAGGTATGGCTACACCTTC.